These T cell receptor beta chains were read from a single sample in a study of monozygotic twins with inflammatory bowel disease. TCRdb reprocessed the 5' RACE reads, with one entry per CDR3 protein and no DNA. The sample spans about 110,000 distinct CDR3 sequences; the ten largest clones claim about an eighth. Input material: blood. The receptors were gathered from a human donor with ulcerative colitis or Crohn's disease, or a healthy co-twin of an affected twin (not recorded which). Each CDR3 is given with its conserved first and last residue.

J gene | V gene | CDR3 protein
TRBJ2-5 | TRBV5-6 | CASSLGVGLRETQYF
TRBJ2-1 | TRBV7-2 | CASSFSASSYNEQFF
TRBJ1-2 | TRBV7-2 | CASSLATSYGYTF
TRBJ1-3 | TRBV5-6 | CASSRPDRVGNTIYF
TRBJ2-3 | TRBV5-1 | CASSLVTAGLGSDTQYF
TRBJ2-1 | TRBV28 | CASSSRVNEQFF
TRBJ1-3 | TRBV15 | CATSRTGEADTIYF
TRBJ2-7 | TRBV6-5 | CASSYSKGSLSYEQYF
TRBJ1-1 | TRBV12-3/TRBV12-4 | CASSLRVNTEAFF
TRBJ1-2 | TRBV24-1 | CATRDGTNYGYTF
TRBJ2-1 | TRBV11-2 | CASSPLAGGGSYNEQFF
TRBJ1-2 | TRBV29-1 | CSVDKGAGGYTF
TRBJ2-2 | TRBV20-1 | CSVVGGAGGELFF
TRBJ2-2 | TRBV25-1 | CASSLPSGRGTGELFF
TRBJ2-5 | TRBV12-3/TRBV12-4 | CASSPTGGEGETQYF
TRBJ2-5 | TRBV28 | CASLPSGAVETQYF
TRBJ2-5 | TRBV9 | CASSSLAGEETQYF
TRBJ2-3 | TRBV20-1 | CSARDPLGYTDTQYF
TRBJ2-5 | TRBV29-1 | CSVSTGTEETQYF
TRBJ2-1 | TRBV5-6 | CASSPVAKSSYNEQFF
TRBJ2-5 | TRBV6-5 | CAVRLQETQYF
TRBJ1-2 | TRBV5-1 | CASSLPGINYGYTF
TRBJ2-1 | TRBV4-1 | CASSQLAGAQNNEQFF
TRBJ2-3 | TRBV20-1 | CSARGQGGSTDTQYF
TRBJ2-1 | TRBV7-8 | CASSLALWSSYNEQFF
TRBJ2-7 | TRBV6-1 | CASSATGYFEQYF
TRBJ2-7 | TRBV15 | CATSRDLRTYEQYF
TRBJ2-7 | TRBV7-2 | CASSQAGQGEHVYEQYF
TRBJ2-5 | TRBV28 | CASTTGLAQETQYF
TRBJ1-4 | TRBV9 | CASSVEWRMAEKLFF
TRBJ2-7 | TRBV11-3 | CASSLGDLPYEQYF
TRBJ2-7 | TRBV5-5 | CASRPERGAAYEQYF
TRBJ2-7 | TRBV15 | CATSLGLSYEQYF
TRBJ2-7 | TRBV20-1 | CSGFSGTGHRGSYEQYF
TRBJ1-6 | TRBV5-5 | CASSRRGPQAPLHF
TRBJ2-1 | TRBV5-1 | CASSLEGGWSNNEQFF
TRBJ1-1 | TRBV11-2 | CASSSFRDLNTEAFF
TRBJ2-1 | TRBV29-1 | CSATTSGTGDEQFF
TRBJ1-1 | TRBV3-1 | CASSLRGEDTEAFF
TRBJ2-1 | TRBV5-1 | CASSLGAEWDEQFF
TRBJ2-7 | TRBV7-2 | CASSSGDSGFLYEQYF
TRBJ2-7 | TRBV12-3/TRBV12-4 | CASSPTSGPYEQCF
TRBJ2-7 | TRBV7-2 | CASSPFLGTAYEQYF
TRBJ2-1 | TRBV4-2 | CASSQVGRGQNEQFF
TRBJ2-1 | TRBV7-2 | CASSLTQERERRFF
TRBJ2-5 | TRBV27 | CASGSVPETQYF
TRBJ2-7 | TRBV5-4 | CASSLAPRATLGLADYEQYF
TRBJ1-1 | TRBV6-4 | CAKTDREGTEAFF
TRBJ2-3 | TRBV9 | CASSVASGDTQYF
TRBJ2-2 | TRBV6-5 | CASSYMLAGYTGELFF
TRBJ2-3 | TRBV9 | CASSIGPSSGRLTDTQYF
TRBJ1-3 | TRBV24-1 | CATSEGLEDTIYF
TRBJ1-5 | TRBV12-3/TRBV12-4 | CASSLGSNQPQHF
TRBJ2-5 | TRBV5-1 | CASSLDETQYF
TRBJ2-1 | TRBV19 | CASTWGGLNEQFF
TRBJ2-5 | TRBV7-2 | CASSSLIQETQYF
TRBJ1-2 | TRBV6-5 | CASSYGDSLSYGYTF